A single sample gave rise to the 29 T cell receptor beta chains below, sequenced in a study of chemoradiotherapy in HPV16-positive cancers. Assay: immunoSEQ multiplex PCR; the TCRdb copy retains only in-frame clones and omits some. This sample has 25,000 to 35,000 clones, with around 88% found just once. The material was blood, obtained from a patient who underwent chemoradiotherapy. These receptors originate from a human donor with HPV-associated anogenital cancer.

This rearrangement joins TRBV6-4 to TRBJ2-5, with a weak D call TRBD2 (6 bases). Trimming left V 3 bases short and J 2 bases short, with 13 bases between. Germline CDR1 MRHNA, CDR2 SNTAGT. This CDR3 comprises 15 residues. The CDR3 bases are TGTGCCAGCAGTGAAGGTGCGGCGGGGCAAGAGACCCAGTACTTC. Its translation is CASSEGAAGQETQYF.

This clone occurred once. The chain is built from TRBV10-2 and TRBJ1-2; 8 positions match TRBD1. Losses at the gene ends were 2 bases for V and 3 bases for J; bases not matched to a gene: 2. This CDR3 comprises 14 residues. CDR1 WSHSY and CDR2 SAAADI come from the germline V gene. The CDR3 protein is CASSEGTGHYGYTF. The CDR3 DNA reads TGCGCCAGCAGTGAGGGGACAGGCCACTATGGCTACACCTTC.

This clone was found once. This chain uses TRBV15 with TRBJ1-1; the D gene is possibly TRBD1 (5 bases). The CDR3 contains 17 residues. Germline V gene sequence: CDR1 LNHNV, CDR2 YYDKDF (reference sequence). The V end lost 5 bases, the J end lost 0 bases, and 19 bases lay between the germline ends. The CDR3 is CATSAPGARGMNTEAFF. DNA for the CDR3: TGTGCCACCAGCGCCCCCGGGGCGCGGGGCATGAACACTGAAGCTTTCTTT.

This chain links TRBV5-1 with TRBJ2-7; TRBD2 matches 9 bases. With 0 bases clipped from V and 2 bases from J, the junction kept 6 bases outside the gene matches. CDR1 is SGHRS, CDR2 YFSETQ, per germline. The CDR3 contains 16 residues. The chain's CDR3 is CASSLGVSGRAYEQYF. The CDR3 coding sequence is TGCGCCAGCAGCTTGGGGGTTAGCGGGAGAGCCTACGAGCAGTACTTC.

The chain has TRBV29-1 and TRBJ2-4; 9 nucleotides align to TRBD1. Germline V gene sequence: CDR1 SQVTM, CDR2 ANQGSEA. Trimming at V came to 8 bases and at J to 7 bases, leaving 6 bases not matched to a gene. This CDR3 has 12 residues. The CDR3 DNA is TGCAGCATATCGACAGGGGGTAACATTCAGTACTTC. Amino acid sequence: CSISTGGNIQYF.

This clone has only one observation. V usage is TRBV15 and J usage is TRBJ1-2, with TRBD1 matching over 8 bases. From germline, CDR1 is LNHNV and CDR2 YYDKDF (reference sequence). The CDR3 loop spans 15 amino acids. The ends lost 0 bases at V and 6 bases at J; junction bases unmatched: 6. The CDR3 protein is CATSRDGTGIHGYTF. Here the CDR3 DNA reads TGTGCCACCAGCAGAGATGGGACAGGTATCCATGGCTACACCTTC.

This clone has just one count. The chain joins TRBV28 to TRBJ2-6, with 8 positions matching TRBD1. CDR3 length: 18 amino acids. The germline V gene has CDR1 MDHEN and CDR2 SYDVKM. The V segment lost 2 bases and the J segment 2 bases; nucleotides outside the gene matches: 8. CDR3 in amino acids: CASSLVEDREAGANVLTF. The CDR3 nucleotides read TGTGCCAGCAGTTTAGTCGAGGACAGGGAGGCTGGGGCCAACGTCCTGACTTTC.

This chain links TRBV2 with TRBJ2-3; D unresolved. Looked up from germline, CDR1 is SNHLY and CDR2 is FYNNEI. Trimming took 5 bases from V and 0 from J, leaving 12 bases between them. This CDR3 spans 15 amino acids. The CDR3 sequence is CASSLWAPSTDTQYF. CDR3 nucleotide sequence: TGTGCCAGCAGTCTTTGGGCTCCTAGCACAGATACGCAGTATTTT.

The rearrangement links TRBV29-1 to TRBJ1-1; possible D gene TRBD1, 5 bases. CDR1 is SQVTM and CDR2 is ANQGSEA in the germline V gene. Trimming removed 4 bases at V and 9 bases at J, with 18 bases between. The CDR3 extends over 13 amino acids. In nucleotides, the CDR3 is TGCAGCGTTGGGGACGGAAATATCCTGCAAGCTTTCTTT. This codes for CSVGDGNILQAFF.

The rearrangement links TRBV5-1 to TRBJ1-2; D unclear. The CDR3 covers 13 residues. V was shortened by 4 bases and J by 2 bases, with 9 bases between the two germline ends. From germline, CDR1 is SGHRS and CDR2 YFSETQ. The CDR3 spells CASSRGSNYGYTF. Written as DNA, the CDR3 is TGCGCCAGCAGCCGGGGATCAAACTATGGCTACACCTTC.

The chain joins TRBV7-2 to TRBJ1-2; 8 nucleotides align to TRBD1. This CDR3 contains 14 residues. CDR1 is SGHTA, CDR2 FQGNSA, per germline. Trimming at V came to 3 bases and at J to 3 bases, leaving 3 bases not matched to a gene. CDR3 sequence (DNA): TGTGCCAGCAGCTTCGGACAGGGTGACTATGGCTACACCTTC. Protein product: CASSFGQGDYGYTF.

The CDR3 DNA reads as TGTGCCAGCAGCTTATTAGGGGGTAGCTATGGCTACACCTTC. This encodes CASSLLGGSYGYTF. The chain joins TRBV13 to TRBJ1-2; D perhaps matches TRBD1 (6 bases). Trimming removed 2 bases at V and 4 bases at J, with 11 bases between. The CDR3 is 14 amino acids. The germline V gene has CDR1 PRHDT and CDR2 FYEKMQ (reference sequence).

The V and J genes are TRBV2 and TRBJ2-1; 8 bases are a match to TRBD1. This CDR3 contains 14 residues. V was pared by 6 bases and J by 7 bases, with 8 bases of the junction left unmatched. CDR1 SNHLY and CDR2 FYNNEI come from the germline V gene. The CDR3 region is CASRSGDRGNEQFF. The CDR3 DNA follows: TGTGCCAGCAGATCGGGCGACAGGGGTAATGAGCAGTTCTTC.

V usage is TRBV5-5 and J usage is TRBJ1-1, with 8 bases lining up with TRBD1. CDR3 size: 13 residues. V lost 2 bases, J lost 8 bases, and 5 bases stayed unmatched. The germline gives CDR1 SGHKS, CDR2 YYEKEE (reference sequence). CDR3 coding DNA: TGTGCCAGCAGCTTATTTGACAGGGGAGAAGCTTTCTTT. Residues: CASSLFDRGEAFF.

This sequence joins TRBV7-9 and TRBJ2-1; no definite D call. V was shortened by 1 base and J by 9 bases, with 7 bases between the two germline ends. CDR3 length: 12 amino acids. Germline V lookup: CDR1 SEHNR, CDR2 FQNEAQ (reference sequence). CDR3 in amino acids: CASSLEVSEQFF. The CDR3 nucleotides read TGTGCCAGCAGCTTAGAAGTGAGTGAGCAGTTCTTC.

The V and J genes are TRBV27 and TRBJ1-1; D is uncertain. The V and J ends lost 1 base and 7 bases respectively, with 7 bases between them. CDR1 MNHEY and CDR2 SMNVEV come from the germline V gene (reference sequence). This CDR3 spans 12 amino acids. The CDR3 DNA reads as TGTGCCAGCAGTTTATTGTCGGGTGAAGCTTTCTTT. As protein: CASSLLSGEAFF.

On this clone: Other DNA sequences in the same sample also yield this CDR3. CDR3 in DNA: TGTGCCAGCAGTCTCAAGCGGGAATGGGGGGAGACCCAGTACTTC. Its translation is CASSLKREWGETQYF. This chain links TRBV6-6 with TRBJ2-5; 7 bases map to TRBD2. The V and J ends lost 5 bases and 5 bases, in that order; junction bases with no gene match: 11. The germline gives CDR1 MNHNY, CDR2 SVGAGI (reference sequence). CDR3 length equals 15 residues.

The chain joins TRBV4-1 to TRBJ1-2; 10 nucleotides agree with TRBD1. The CDR3 length is 17 residues. The germline V gene has CDR1 MGHRA and CDR2 YSYEKL. V dropped 3 bases and J dropped 4; count of bases not matched to a gene: 11. Here the CDR3 DNA reads TGCGCCAGCAGCCACCAAACCGGGACAGGGGACGTCTATGGCTACACCTTC. It encodes CASSHQTGTGDVYGYTF.

The chain combines TRBV6-5 with TRBJ1-2; D might be TRBD1 (5 bases). The ends were cut back, 8 bases at V and 7 bases at J, with 20 bases in the middle. This CDR3 spans 14 amino acids. CDR1 is MNHEY, CDR2 SVGAGI, per germline. CDR3 nucleotide sequence: TGTGCCAGCGCAAAAAGGGAGGGGCTCTTTGGCTACACCTTC. Its protein is CASAKREGLFGYTF.

This chain's CDR3 is CASSLFGVFSYNEQFF. DNA for the CDR3: TGTGCCAGCAGTTTATTCGGGGTCTTCTCCTACAATGAGCAGTTCTTC. The J gene is TRBJ2-1, the V gene TRBV28, with D perhaps matching TRBD2 (5 bases). Germline V gene lookup returns CDR1 MDHEN and CDR2 SYDVKM. The CDR3 contains 16 residues. V was shortened by 1 base and J by 0 bases, with 10 bases between the two germline ends.

The chain joins TRBV28 to TRBJ1-2; 7 positions match TRBD1. The ends lost 5 bases at V and 0 bases at J; junction bases unmatched: 6. This CDR3 is built from 15 residues. CDR1 is MDHEN and CDR2 is SYDVKM in the germline V gene. The CDR3 DNA sequence: TGTGCCAGCAGTACAGACAGGGATACTAACTATGGCTACACCTTC. As protein: CASSTDRDTNYGYTF.

J is TRBJ1-1 and V is TRBV6-6; no clear D. The CDR3 is 12 amino acids. Germline loops: CDR1 MNHNY, CDR2 SVGAGI (reference sequence). V gave up 0 bases and J gave up 10 bases, with 9 bases separating them. CDR3 nucleotides: TGTGCCAGCAGTTACTCGGAATCAGGAGCTTTCTTT. Residues: CASSYSESGAFF.

This chain uses TRBV18 with TRBJ1-1; 8 bases fit TRBD1. Germline CDR1 KGHSH, CDR2 LQKENI. There are 14 residues in the CDR3. V shed 3 bases and J 6 bases; nucleotides not matched to a gene: 6. CDR3 coding DNA: TGTGCCAGCTCACCTCAGGGGGCAACGGCTGAAGCTTTCTTT. Protein product: CASSPQGATAEAFF.

This chain links TRBV9 with TRBJ2-1; 9 bases align to TRBD1. V gave up 4 bases and J gave up 8 bases; unmatched junction bases: 16. The CDR3 sequence is 17 residues long. The germline V gene has CDR1 SGDLS and CDR2 YYNGEE. CDR3 in DNA: TGTGCCAGCAGCCTAGGGTATGTGGGACAGGGCAGGGATGAGCAGTTCTTC. As protein: CASSLGYVGQGRDEQFF.

The chain is built from TRBV4-1 and TRBJ1-5, with no clear D. CDR3 length: 15 amino acids. The germline V and J ends were trimmed by 0 bases and 4 bases, with 10 bases remaining between them. Germline CDR1 and CDR2: MGHRA and YSYEKL. The CDR3 region is CASSQEEMGNQPQHF. The CDR3, as DNA: TGCGCCAGCAGCCAAGAAGAGATGGGGAATCAGCCCCAGCATTTT.

The rearrangement links TRBV4-1 to TRBJ2-7; the match to TRBD1 covers 11 bases. J was trimmed by 7 bases and V by 4 bases; bases with no gene match: 9. CDR3 length: 15 residues. Germline V gene data show CDR1 as MGHRA and CDR2 as YSYEKL. DNA of the CDR3: TGCGCCAGCAGCCCCGAGGGGACAGGGGGTAGTGAGCAGTACTTC. Translating it yields CASSPEGTGGSEQYF.

The chain joins TRBV30 to TRBJ1-1; D not certain. Germline lookup yields CDR1 GTSNPN and CDR2 SVGIG (reference sequence). The CDR3 has 13 residues. Trimming took off 3 bases at V and 6 bases at J, with 14 bases between the two ends. The CDR3 nucleotides read TGTGCCTGGAGCCGGGGTCCAGGACCTGAAGCTTTCTTT. Protein: CAWSRGPGPEAFF.

The chain links TRBV29-1 to TRBJ2-1, with 9 positions matching TRBD2. Per the germline V gene, CDR1 is SQVTM and CDR2 is ANQGSEA. The CDR3 is 15 amino acids. With 1 base clipped from V and 12 bases from J, the junction kept 13 bases outside the gene matches. This CDR3 reads CSVEVAAGGPGPQFF. Written as DNA, the CDR3 is TGCAGCGTTGAAGTGGCTGCGGGAGGGCCCGGGCCGCAGTTCTTC.

The chain is built from TRBV9 and TRBJ2-1, with TRBD2 matching over 10 bases. Germline CDR1 is SGDLS and CDR2 is YYNGEE. The CDR3 length is 14 residues. The V gene end was trimmed by 0 bases and the J gene end by 10 bases; junction bases not matched to a gene: 4. Here the CDR3 reads CASSVAASGREQFF. The DNA for the CDR3 is TGTGCCAGCAGCGTAGCGGCTAGCGGGAGAGAGCAGTTCTTC. Full variable domain (rest looked up from reference TRBV9 and TRBJ2-1): DSGVTQTPKHLITATGQRVTLRCSPRSGDLSVYWYQQSLDQGLQFLIQYYNGEERAKGNILERFSAQQFPDLHSELNLSSLELGDSALYFCASSVAASGREQFFGPGTRLTVL.